This T cell receptor delta chain was observed in a study of Vδ1+ human thymocytes. Study findings and constraints: Highly polyclonal TRG and TRD repertoires with Gaussian CDR3 length distributions appeared in thymus. Despite high sort purity, about 20% of thymic T cell receptor delta sequences were Vdelta2.

This clone was detected a few times. Antigen specificity is unknown. The CDR3 spans 23 residues. Germline CDR1 and CDR2: TSWWSYY and QGS. The V gene end was trimmed by 4 bases and the J gene end by 3 bases; junction bases not matched to a gene: 30. Sequences come from RNA converted to cDNA by reverse transcription. Pooled V-gene forward primers with one constant-region reverse primer generated the CDR3 amplicons by multiplex PCR. TCRdb reran clone calling via CATT on the multiplex PCR reads. The data contain around 76,000 delta-chain clones, about 30% of them singletons. The source material was Vdelta1+ gamma-delta thymocytes from the thymus. Regarding subset: FACS-sorted CD3+ TCRalphabeta- TCRVdelta1+ TCRVdelta2- thymocytes. The V and J genes are TRDV1 and TRDJ1; 9 nucleotides match TRDD2. This TCR was sampled from a boy under two years old who had congenital heart surgery. The chain's CDR3 is CALGGLPTSHYSQTTPVSDKLIF. CDR3 nucleotides: TGTGCTCTTGGGGGCCTTCCTACGTCCCACTACTCTCAGACTACCCCCGTTTCCGATAAACTCATCTTT.